The 5 T cell receptor beta chains presented below share a single source sample, sequenced in a study of cytomegalovirus exposure and HLA in healthy donors. PCR primers comprised 60 Vbeta and 13 Jbeta primers. Generated by immunoSEQ multiplex PCR, the TCRdb table keeps only in-frame clones and is missing some. The sample has some 150,000 clones, about 69% seen once; the top ten hold about 2.5%. Sequencing was carried out using PBMCs. The receptors were gathered from a human donor in good health.

This clone was recorded a few times. The genes are TRBV29-1 and TRBJ2-2, with TRBD1 as a possible D gene (6 bases). CDR1 is SQVTM and CDR2 is ANQGSEA in the germline V gene. Trimming took 3 bases from V and 0 from J, leaving 11 bases between them. The CDR3 loop spans 15 amino acids. The CDR3 region has the DNA TGCAGCGTTGACTCCGGGACATCGAACACCGGGGAGCTGTTTTTT. Its protein is CSVDSGTSNTGELFF.

This chain links TRBV6-5 with TRBJ1-6; D gene ambiguous. The length of the CDR3 is 14 residues. Germline assignment: CDR1 MNHEY and CDR2 SVGAGI. V lost 6 bases to trimming and J lost 5 bases, with 11 bases between them. Here the CDR3 reads CASRPEGHNSPLHF. The DNA for the CDR3 is TGTGCCAGCAGACCGGAGGGCCATAATTCACCCCTCCACTTT.

V and J are TRBV27 and TRBJ2-2, with a possible D match to TRBD2 (5 bases). V lost 9 bases to trimming and J lost 7 bases, with 15 bases between them. This CDR3 has 13 amino acids. Germline V gene lookup returns CDR1 MNHEY and CDR2 SMNVEV (reference sequence). The chain's CDR3 is CASTSGAVGELFF. DNA of the CDR3: TGTGCCAGTACGAGCGGTGCTGTCGGGGAGCTGTTTTTT.

The chain carries TRBV7-3 and TRBJ2-7; 7 bases are shared with TRBD1. Germline V gene sequence: CDR1 SGHTA, CDR2 FQGTGA. Trimming at V came to 3 bases and at J to 7 bases, leaving 6 bases not matched to a gene. The length of the CDR3 is 13 residues. CDR3 loop: CASSFTGAREQYF. For the CDR3, the DNA is TGTGCCAGCAGCTTTACAGGGGCGCGGGAGCAGTACTTC.

The CDR3 reads CASRIGQGNQPQHF. The CDR3 region has the DNA TGTGCCAGCAGGATTGGACAGGGCAATCAGCCCCAGCATTTT. This chain joins TRBV5-6 and TRBJ1-5; TRBD1 matches at 7 bases. This CDR3 has 14 residues. Per germline, CDR1 SGHDT and CDR2 YYEEEE. The V and J ends lost 5 bases and 2 bases, in that order; junction bases with no gene match: 4.